Shown below are 5 T cell receptor beta chains from a single sample sequenced in a study of T cell responses to AZD1222 COVID-19 vaccine. Libraries were prepared by immunoSEQ multiplex PCR; TCRdb keeps only in-frame clonotypes and omits some of them. The sample has fewer than 150,000 clones, about 93% seen once. Here the sequenced sample was peripheral blood, taken on day 0 of AZD1222 vaccination. All receptors derive from an adult in good health.

This chain uses TRBV21-1 with TRBJ1-1. TRBV21-1 has pseudogene status. The CDR3 length is 16 residues. The CDR3 sequence: CASSKDTRAGRNRAFF. CDR3 nucleotide sequence: TGTGCCAGCAGCAAAGATACTAGGGCAGGTAGGAATCGCGCTTTCTTT.

This chain joins TRBV5-1 and TRBJ2-1; the match to TRBD2 covers 7 bases. Germline V gene data show CDR1 as SGHRS and CDR2 as YFSETQ. This CDR3 is built from 14 residues. V lost 0 bases, J lost 8 bases, and 5 bases stayed unmatched. The CDR3 DNA reads TGCGCCAGCAGCTTGGAAACTAGCGTCGATGAGCAGTTCTTC. Protein: CASSLETSVDEQFF.

This sequence joins TRBV6-5 and TRBJ2-7; 8 bases are shared with TRBD2. The CDR3 covers 13 residues. Germline loops: CDR1 MNHEY, CDR2 SVGAGI. Unmatched junction bases numbered 2, after V lost 4 bases and J lost 3 bases. The CDR3: CASSFGGGYEQYF. The CDR3, as DNA: TGTGCCAGCAGTTTCGGGGGGGGCTACGAGCAGTACTTC.

The gene calls are TRBV14 and TRBJ1-1; D is unresolved. Germline lookup yields CDR1 SGHDN and CDR2 FVKESK. V was cut by 1 base and J by 4 bases, with 10 bases left in between. The CDR3 contains 14 residues. The CDR3 DNA is TGTGCCAGCAGCCAAGGCAGCCTAGGCACTGAAGCTTTCTTT. It translates to CASSQGSLGTEAFF.

The chain employs TRBV10-3 and TRBJ1-2; 9 nucleotides match TRBD1. The V gene's germline CDR1 is ENHRY and CDR2 SYGVKD. CDR3 length: 14 residues. Trimming at V came to 11 bases and at J to 7 bases, leaving 14 bases not matched to a gene. CDR3 protein: CALRKPGTGPGYTF. The CDR3 DNA sequence: TGTGCCTTAAGAAAACCCGGGACAGGGCCTGGCTACACCTTC.